This TCR beta chain was observed in a study of OX40 agonist ivuxolimab in advanced cancers. V was clipped by 0 bases and J by 6 bases, with 11 bases between them. Germline values: CDR1 KGHSH, CDR2 LQKENI. This CDR3 region has 14 residues. Broader study findings: At 0.1 to 3.0 mg/kg and by week 6, clonal expansion occurred in CD4+ and CD8+ blood T cells. CD8+ T cells showed, on average, more clonal expansion than CD4+ cells.

Profiling relied on immunoSEQ multiplex PCR, and the TCRdb table lists in-frame clones only, not all of them. Of some 64,000 clones listed, around 89% are singletons. Remarks on this clone: As yet, its antigen is unknown.

The chain is built from TRBV18 and TRBJ1-1; the D is unclear. The sequencing used CD4+ or CD8+ T cells sorted from blood, collected in a trial of the OX40 agonist ivuxolimab. This sequence originates from an adult with an advanced solid tumor such as melanoma, head and neck, liver or kidney cancer. The CDR3 DNA reads as TGTGCCAGCTCACCACCGCTGGAAACGTCTGAAGCTTTCTTT. This sequence encodes CASSPPLETSEAFF. The complete variable domain, with remaining parts taken from reference TRBV18 and TRBJ1-1, reads NAGVMQNPRHLVRRRGQEARLRCSPMKGHSHVYWYRQLPEEGLKFMVYLQKENIIDESGMPKERFSAEFPKEGPSILRIQQVVRGDSAAYFCASSPPLETSEAFFGQGTRLTVV.